This TCR beta chain was recovered during a study of T cell responses to AZD1222 COVID-19 vaccine. CDR3 length equals 15 residues. The germline gives CDR1 MNHEY, CDR2 SVGAGI. V shed 2 bases and J shed 8 bases, with 15 bases lying between them. Here immunoSEQ multiplex PCR was the method, and the copy in TCRdb shows in-frame clones only, minus some. This sample has 100,000 to 150,000 clones, with 80% to 90% found just once. The rearrangement links TRBV6-5 to TRBJ2-2; no clear D. The material sequenced was peripheral blood, taken on day 0 of MenACWY control vaccination. The clonotype comes from an adult in good health. Here the CDR3 reads CASSYMSSTSGELFF. The CDR3 coding sequence is TGTGCCAGCAGTTACATGAGCTCCACGTCGGGGGAGCTGTTTTTT.